The source of this TCR beta chain is a study of T cell responses to AZD1222 COVID-19 vaccine. Points from the study as a whole: Across the whole spike, CD4 TCRs peaked at regions 160-218 and 743-854. With two AZD1222 doses given, Spike-specific TCR breadth and depth both rose. Close to half of spike-specific TCRs reportedly recognize unmutated variant regions.

The data were produced by immunoSEQ multiplex PCR, yet TCRdb's version contains in-frame clones alone and is incomplete. The sample lists 130,000 to 150,000 clones, over 85% occurring once. Concerning this clone itself: Antigen: not known.

Unmatched junction bases numbered 1, after V lost 2 bases and J lost 6 bases. CDR1 and CDR2 (germline): SGHDT, YYEEEE. This CDR3 has 13 residues. This chain connects TRBV5-6 to TRBJ2-4, with 8 positions matching TRBD1. The sample consisted of peripheral blood, taken on day 0 of AZD1222 vaccination. This TCR came from an adult in good health. For the CDR3, the DNA is TGTGCCAGCAGCTTCGACAGGGGAAACATTCAGTACTTC. Translating it yields CASSFDRGNIQYF.